The 28 T cell receptor beta chains below were found in one sample sequenced in a study of T cell responses to AZD1222 COVID-19 vaccine. The repertoire was sequenced with immunoSEQ multiplex PCR; TCRdb's copy has only in-frame clones and lacks some. The sample lists more than 75,000 clones; approximately 90% were seen once. Here the sequenced sample was peripheral blood, taken on day 0 of AZD1222 vaccination. The receptors come from an adult in good health.

The chain combines TRBV6-5 with TRBJ2-7, with 7 bases aligning to TRBD1. This CDR3 has 15 amino acids. Germline V lookup: CDR1 MNHEY, CDR2 SVGAGI. With V trimmed by 4 bases and J by 1 base, 7 bases remained unmatched. The DNA of the CDR3 is TGTGCCAGCAGTTCACCGGGACAGCGGTCCTACGAGCAGTACTTC. Amino acids: CASSSPGQRSYEQYF.

The genes are TRBV6-5 and TRBJ1-5; TRBD1 is a possible D gene (5 bases). Trimming removed 2 bases at V and 4 bases at J, with 12 bases between. CDR1 and CDR2 from the germline V gene are MNHEY and SVGAGI. The CDR3 runs to 15 residues. For the CDR3, the DNA is TGTGCCAGCAGTTACGGGGACGGAACGAATCAGCCCCAGCATTTT. This translates into CASSYGDGTNQPQHF.

The chain carries TRBV28 and TRBJ1-2, with no clear D. From germline, CDR1 is MDHEN and CDR2 SYDVKM. The CDR3 has 17 residues. V gave up 4 bases and J gave up 0 bases, with 18 bases separating them. CDR3 coding DNA: TGTGCCAGCAGTTCCCGGAGGAAAGGGTCGCCTAACTATGGCTACACCTTC. Amino acids: CASSSRRKGSPNYGYTF.

The rearrangement links TRBV20-1 to TRBJ2-1; D unresolved. The CDR3 runs 11 residues. In germline, CDR1 is DFQATT, CDR2 SNEGSKA (reference sequence). V lost 5 bases, J lost 9 bases, and 11 bases lay in between. The CDR3 loop reads CSASPYVEQFF. CDR3 coding DNA: TGCAGTGCTTCCCCCTATGTTGAGCAGTTCTTC.

Only a few counts were recorded for this clone. The chain joins TRBV12-3 or TRBV12-4 to TRBJ2-7; the D gene is possibly TRBD2 (5 bases). CDR3 length equals 12 residues. The V end lost 5 bases, the J end lost 3 bases, and 8 bases lay between the germline ends. Here the CDR3 reads CASSRGYYEQYF. The CDR3 DNA sequence: TGTGCCAGCAGTCGCGGGTACTACGAGCAGTACTTC.

J is TRBJ1-1 and V is TRBV5-1; D may be TRBD1 (5 bases). Germline values: CDR1 SGHRS, CDR2 YFSETQ. V was cut by 1 base and J by 4 bases, with 14 bases left in between. The CDR3 extends over 15 amino acids. CDR3 amino acids: CASSLLAGPGTEAFF. As DNA, the CDR3 is TGCGCCAGCAGCTTGCTGGCAGGGCCAGGCACTGAAGCTTTCTTT.

This chain links TRBV11-2 with TRBJ2-3, with D unclear. V lost 3 bases and J 2 bases, leaving 21 bases between the germline ends. Germline V gene data show CDR1 as SGHAT and CDR2 as FQNNGV. The CDR3 has 18 residues. The CDR3 reads CASSFTYGRFSLTDTQYF. The CDR3 DNA sequence: TGTGCCAGCAGCTTCACGTACGGGCGGTTCTCTCTCACAGATACGCAGTATTTT.

The V gene is TRBV4-3, the J gene TRBJ1-2; 8 positions match TRBD1. CDR3 length equals 18 residues. Unmatched junction bases numbered 17, after V lost 0 bases and J lost 8 bases. The germline V gene has CDR1 LGHNA and CDR2 YSLEER. CDR3 amino acids: CASSQDPDRVVRKGGYTF. The CDR3 bases are TGCGCCAGCAGCCAAGACCCGGACAGGGTAGTGCGGAAGGGGGGCTACACCTTC.

V is TRBV4-2 and J is TRBJ1-4, with D perhaps matching TRBD1 (6 bases). CDR1 LGHNA and CDR2 YNFKEQ come from the germline V gene. Trimming shortened V by 5 bases and J by 2 bases, and 15 bases separated the two germline ends. CDR3 length equals 16 residues. The CDR3 loop is CASSTHKGGTNEKLFF. Written as DNA, the CDR3 is TGTGCCAGCAGCACCCACAAGGGGGGGACTAATGAAAAACTGTTTTTT.

This chain connects TRBV2 to TRBJ1-6; D unresolved. V dropped 6 bases and J dropped 5 bases, with 11 bases sitting between them. This CDR3 comprises 14 residues. Per germline, CDR1 SNHLY and CDR2 FYNNEI. CDR3 in DNA: TGTGCCAGCAGCGTTACTCCGGATAATTCACCCCTCCACTTT. It translates to CASSVTPDNSPLHF. Looking up the rest from reference TRBV2 and TRBJ1-6 gives the full variable domain: EPEVTQTPSHQVTQMGQEVILRCVPISNHLYFYWYRQILGQKVEFLVSFYNNEISEKSEIFDDQFSVERPDGSNFTLKIRSTKLEDSAMYFCASSVTPDNSPLHFGNGTRLTVT.

The CDR3 nucleotides are TGTGCCAGCAGCTTAGGGAGGGGAACCTACAATGAGCAGTTCTTC. It translates to CASSLGRGTYNEQFF. The genes are TRBV11-3 and TRBJ2-1; TRBD2 might be the D (6 bases). The CDR3 is 15 amino acids. V lost 1 base, J lost 2 bases, and 9 bases lay in between. Germline V gene lookup returns CDR1 SGHNT and CDR2 YENEEA.

The CDR3 is CASSGTGHVNNEKLFF. The CDR3 DNA follows: TGTGCCAGCAGTGGGACAGGGCATGTAAATAATGAAAAACTGTTTTTT. This chain connects TRBV25-1 to TRBJ1-4, with TRBD1 matching 8 bases. This CDR3 comprises 16 residues. CDR1 is MGHDK, CDR2 SYGVNS, per germline. Losses at the gene ends were 4 bases for V and 4 bases for J; bases not matched to a gene: 8.

This clone came up a few times. The genes are TRBV6-5 and TRBJ2-7; D perhaps matches TRBD1 (6 bases). The germline V gene has CDR1 MNHEY and CDR2 SVGAGI. V lost 6 bases and J 0 bases, leaving 15 bases between the germline ends. CDR3 size: 15 residues. For the CDR3, the DNA is TGTGCCAGCAGCCGTTCCAGGGACATCTCCTACGAGCAGTACTTC. Its translation: CASSRSRDISYEQYF.

This chain links TRBV18 with TRBJ2-2; possibly TRBD1 for D (6 bases). Germline values: CDR1 KGHSH, CDR2 LQKENI. The CDR3 runs 18 residues. Trimming stripped 2 bases from V and 2 bases from J, with 18 bases between. CDR3 bases: TGTGCCAGCTCACCAGGGACAAGATTCGTGGGAAACACCGGGGAGCTGTTTTTT. Protein sequence: CASSPGTRFVGNTGELFF.

Only one count was recorded for this clone. As DNA, the CDR3 is TGTGCCAGCAGTAGACAGCTTCACACCGGGGAGCTGTTTTTT. Amino acids: CASSRQLHTGELFF. The chain links TRBV6-4 to TRBJ2-2; maybe TRBD1 (5 bases). Germline V gene data show CDR1 as MRHNA and CDR2 as SNTAGT. V lost 5 bases and J lost 3, with 10 bases in between. The CDR3 is 14 amino acids.

The J gene is TRBJ1-1, the V gene TRBV27, with D tentatively TRBD1 (5 bases). This CDR3 comprises 13 residues. In germline, CDR1 is MNHEY, CDR2 SMNVEV (reference sequence). Trimming shortened V by 4 bases and J by 3 bases, and 9 bases separated the two germline ends. CDR3 in amino acids: CASSSPGHTEAFF. Here the CDR3 DNA reads TGTGCCAGCAGTTCTCCGGGACACACTGAAGCTTTCTTT.

This chain connects TRBV19 to TRBJ2-1; 11 bases align to TRBD2. This CDR3 is 16 amino acids long. The germline V gene encodes CDR1 LNHDA and CDR2 SQIVND (reference sequence). V shed 2 bases and J 7 bases; nucleotides not matched to a gene: 7. The CDR3 is CASSIHLAGGSNEQFF. CDR3 coding DNA: TGTGCCAGTAGTATACATCTAGCGGGGGGCAGTAATGAGCAGTTCTTC.

This clone was counted once. The chain joins TRBV5-1 to TRBJ1-3; no definite D call. The germline V gene has CDR1 SGHRS and CDR2 YFSETQ. This CDR3 region has 13 residues. The germline V and J ends were trimmed by 0 bases and 9 bases, with 10 bases remaining between them. The CDR3, as DNA: TGCGCCAGCAGCTTGGCCGGGAGGAGCACCATATATTTT. Residues: CASSLAGRSTIYF.

The chain couples TRBV5-5 to TRBJ2-7; perhaps TRBD1 as D (6 bases). The CDR3 extends over 16 amino acids. Germline loops: CDR1 SGHKS, CDR2 YYEKEE (reference sequence). V lost 1 base, J lost 2 bases, and 16 bases lay in between. In DNA form, the CDR3 reads TGTGCCAGCAGCTTGCTTGCCGGGACACAGACCTACGAGCAGTACTTC. Translating it yields CASSLLAGTQTYEQYF.

The chain carries TRBV5-4 and TRBJ2-7, with D maybe TRBD2 (5 bases). The CDR3 is made up of 13 amino acids. CDR1 is SGHNT and CDR2 is YYREEE in the germline V gene (reference sequence). V lost 7 bases, J lost 3 bases, and 14 bases lay in between. The CDR3 region has the DNA TGTGCCAGCCCCGAGGGCGGAAGCTACGAGCAGTACTTC. The encoded protein is CASPEGGSYEQYF.

The chain uses TRBV6-5 and TRBJ2-2; D tentatively fits TRBD1 or TRBD2 (6 bases each). This CDR3 has 16 amino acids. With 2 bases removed from V and 7 bases from J, the gap between germline ends came to 17 bases. Germline V gives CDR1 MNHEY, CDR2 SVGAGI. CDR3 sequence: CASSYGMGGTGGELFF. The CDR3 DNA reads as TGTGCCAGCAGTTACGGAATGGGGGGCACAGGCGGGGAGCTGTTTTTT.

J is TRBJ2-2 and V is TRBV5-1; tentatively, D is TRBD1 or TRBD2 (5 bases each). The V gene lost 3 bases and the J gene lost 7 bases, with 10 bases spanning the gap. Germline assignment: CDR1 SGHRS and CDR2 YFSETQ. The length of the CDR3 is 13 residues. CDR3 DNA sequence: TGCGCCAGCAGCTGGGACGGCATCGGGGAGCTGTTTTTT. This encodes CASSWDGIGELFF.

The genes are TRBV18 and TRBJ1-2; D is unclear. Germline CDR1 is KGHSH and CDR2 is LQKENI. V lost 0 bases to trimming and J lost 7 bases, with 12 bases between them. The CDR3 has 14 amino acids. CDR3 nucleotide sequence: TGTGCCAGCTCACCACCGGAGGCAAGAGGTGGCTACACCTTC. Amino acids: CASSPPEARGGYTF.

The rearrangement links TRBV5-1 to TRBJ2-6; D is perhaps TRBD1 (5 bases). The germline gives CDR1 SGHRS, CDR2 YFSETQ. Trimming shortened V by 4 bases and J by 0 bases, and 20 bases separated the two germline ends. The CDR3 runs 19 residues. Written as DNA, the CDR3 is TGCGCCAGCAGCCCCGCGTGGGGCAGGGCGCTCTCTGGGGCCAACGTCCTGACTTTC. The encoded protein is CASSPAWGRALSGANVLTF.

The chain links TRBV6-5 to TRBJ1-2, with TRBD1 matching 7 bases. This CDR3 is 15 amino acids long. J gave up 4 bases and V 6 bases, and 11 bases lay outside the gene matches. Germline CDR1 reads MNHEY; CDR2 reads SVGAGI. The CDR3 reads CASSLTGVEGYGYTF. DNA for the CDR3: TGTGCCAGCAGCCTTACAGGGGTGGAAGGCTATGGCTACACCTTC.

J is TRBJ2-4 and V is TRBV6-2 or TRBV6-3; TRBD2 matches at 8 bases. The V and J ends lost 0 bases and 6 bases, in that order; junction bases with no gene match: 7. This CDR3 region has 16 residues. Germline V gene lookup returns CDR1 MNHEY and CDR2 SVGEGT. The CDR3: CASSYSGILAVNIQYF. CDR3 nucleotides: TGTGCCAGCAGTTACTCGGGAATACTAGCGGTAAACATTCAGTACTTC.

The chain joins TRBV27 to TRBJ1-5, with a tentative D call TRBD1 (5 bases). Trimming cost V 6 bases and J 3 bases, with 12 bases left between them. Germline V lookup: CDR1 MNHEY, CDR2 SMNVEV (reference sequence). The CDR3 runs 14 residues. The CDR3 loop reads CASSKQDTNQPQHF. As DNA, the CDR3 is TGTGCCAGCAGCAAACAGGATACCAATCAGCCCCAGCATTTT.

This chain joins TRBV12-5 and TRBJ2-7; D remains unclear. The CDR3 runs to 15 residues. V was clipped by 2 bases and J by 2 bases, with 13 bases between them. CDR1 is LGHNT, CDR2 FRNRAP, per germline. CDR3 amino acids: CASGLRRNPPYEQYF. The DNA for the CDR3 is TGTGCTAGTGGTTTGCGGAGAAACCCCCCCTACGAGCAGTACTTC.